This is a list of T cell receptor beta chains from one sample in a study of beta chain features in type 1 diabetes. Libraries were prepared by immunoSEQ multiplex PCR; TCRdb keeps only in-frame clonotypes and omits some of them. The sample has under 850,000 clones; around an eighth are singletons. The sample taken for sequencing was naive CD4+ T cells from blood. All receptors derive from a man younger than 35 with type 1 diabetes. Both conserved end residues are part of each CDR3. D genes are given only for firm matches. Clone size, where shown, is once, few, many, or a class for clones that have expanded.

V: TRBV9; J: TRBJ2-2; size: few; D: -; length: 16; DNA: TGTGCCAGCAGCGTAGGGGTCACGGAAAACACCGGGGAGCTGTTTTTT; CDR3: CASSVGVTENTGELFF
V: TRBV29-1; J: TRBJ2-7; size: -; D: -; length: 10; DNA: TGCAGCGTTGGGGACTACGAGCAGTACTTC; CDR3: CSVGDYEQYF
V: TRBV14; J: TRBJ2-7; size: few; D: TRBD1; length: 17; DNA: TGTGCCAGCAGCCAGGGGCCACAGGGGCCCGTCTTCACGTGGCAGTACTTC; CDR3: CASSQGPQGPVFTWQYF
V: TRBV11-2; J: TRBJ2-1; size: -; D: -; length: 15; DNA: TGTGCCAGCAGCTCAACTAGGGGGACCTACAATGAGCAGTTCTTC; CDR3: CASSSTRGTYNEQFF
V: TRBV7-2; J: TRBJ2-5; size: -; D: -; length: 14; DNA: TGTGCCAGCAGCCTCGACAGGTTGAGGGAGACCCAGTACTTC; CDR3: CASSLDRLRETQYF
V: TRBV6-4; J: TRBJ2-6; size: -; D: -; length: 15; DNA: TGTGCCAGCAGTGAGAGGGTTGGTGGGGCCAACGTCCTGACTTTC; CDR3: CASSERVGGANVLTF
V: TRBV10-3; J: TRBJ2-7; size: -; D: -; length: 15; DNA: TGTGCCATCAGTGGCAGCGAGGGAAGCTCCTACGAGCAGTACTTC; CDR3: CAISGSEGSSYEQYF
V: TRBV30; J: TRBJ1-5; size: few; D: -; length: 13; DNA: TGTGCCTGGAGTGGGGGGGGGAATCAGCCCCAGCATTTT; CDR3: CAWSGGGNQPQHF
V: TRBV18; J: TRBJ1-3; size: few; D: -; length: 14; DNA: TGTGCCAGCTCACCAGAACGCGTTGGAAACACCATATATTTT; CDR3: CASSPERVGNTIYF
V: TRBV18; J: TRBJ2-6; size: -; D: -; length: 13; DNA: TGTGCCAGCTCAGGGAGTGGGGCCAACGTCCTGACTTTC; CDR3: CASSGSGANVLTF
V: TRBV30; J: TRBJ1-4; size: few; D: TRBD1; length: 14; DNA: TGTGCCTGGAGTGTAGAGGGGGCCGTCGAAAAACTGTTTTTT; CDR3: CAWSVEGAVEKLFF
V: TRBV2; J: TRBJ1-5; size: -; D: -; length: 12; DNA: TGTGCCAGCAAGGACAGCAATCAGCCCCAGCATTTT; CDR3: CASKDSNQPQHF
V: TRBV27; J: TRBJ2-6; size: -; D: TRBD1; length: 17; DNA: TGTGCCAGCAGTTTAATGGGACAGGGGTCTGGGGCCAACGTCCTGACTTTC; CDR3: CASSLMGQGSGANVLTF
V: TRBV10-2; J: TRBJ1-3; size: -; D: -; length: 13; DNA: TGCGCCAGCAGTGACCGGAATCTTAACACCATATATTTT; CDR3: CASSDRNLNTIYF
V: TRBV18; J: TRBJ2-2; size: -; D: TRBD1; length: 14; DNA: TGTGCCAGCTCACGACAGGGGGACACCGGGGAGCTGTTTTTT; CDR3: CASSRQGDTGELFF
V: TRBV28; J: TRBJ1-2; size: few; D: -; length: 13; DNA: TGTGCCAGCAGTTTAGCCTTCGGGGTTGGCTACACCTTC; CDR3: CASSLAFGVGYTF
V: TRBV5-6; J: TRBJ1-2; size: -; D: -; length: 14; DNA: TGTGCCAGCTCAGACCTGCAGGGGATGTATGGCTACACCTTC; CDR3: CASSDLQGMYGYTF
V: TRBV7-9; J: TRBJ1-2; size: few; D: TRBD1; length: 13; DNA: TGTGCCAGCAGCGGCCGGGACAGTAGTGGCTACACCTTC; CDR3: CASSGRDSSGYTF
V: TRBV30; J: TRBJ1-4; size: -; D: -; length: 11; DNA: TGTGCCTGGGCTAAGAATGAAAAACTGTTTTTT; CDR3: CAWAKNEKLFF
V: TRBV15; J: TRBJ1-2; size: few; D: TRBD1; length: 14; DNA: TGTGCCACCAGCAGACAGGGGGTTAACTATGGCTACACCTTC; CDR3: CATSRQGVNYGYTF
V: TRBV18; J: TRBJ2-7; size: few; D: -; length: 14; DNA: TGTGCCAGCTCACCACTGGGCAGGGGCTACGAGCAGTACTTC; CDR3: CASSPLGRGYEQYF
V: TRBV11-2; J: TRBJ2-3; size: -; D: -; length: 15; DNA: TGTGCCAGCAGCTTTTCGGGTACTCCGGTAGATACGCAGTATTTT; CDR3: CASSFSGTPVDTQYF
V: TRBV9; J: TRBJ2-2; size: once; D: -; length: 15; DNA: TGTGCCAGCAGCGCACCCCCGGGACTCACCGGGGAGCTGTTTTTT; CDR3: CASSAPPGLTGELFF
V: TRBV5-1; J: TRBJ1-1; size: -; D: -; length: 12; DNA: TGCGCCAGCAGCGGCACGGCTGGCGAAGCTTTCTTT; CDR3: CASSGTAGEAFF
V: TRBV6-1; J: TRBJ2-7; size: -; D: -; length: 15; DNA: TGTGCCAGCAGTGCCCTCAGAAGTCCAGCCTACGAGCAGTACTTC; CDR3: CASSALRSPAYEQYF
V: TRBV4-1; J: TRBJ2-3; size: -; D: -; length: 11; DNA: TGCGCCAGCAGCACCCTCGGTACGCAGTATTTT; CDR3: CASSTLGTQYF
V: TRBV29-1; J: TRBJ2-1; size: few; D: TRBD2; length: 17; DNA: TGCAGCGTTCAGCGTCCCGGGACTAGCGGGGCAGACAATGAGCAGTTCTTC; CDR3: CSVQRPGTSGADNEQFF
V: TRBV11-2; J: TRBJ2-3; size: -; D: -; length: 14; DNA: TGTGCCAGCAGCCCCCACCCGGGCACAGATACGCAGTATTTT; CDR3: CASSPHPGTDTQYF
V: TRBV10-2; J: TRBJ1-5; size: -; D: -; length: 17; DNA: TGCGCCAGCAGTGAGACGGGCACAGGGAAGAGCAATCAGCCCCAGCATTTT; CDR3: CASSETGTGKSNQPQHF
V: TRBV4-1; J: TRBJ1-5; size: -; D: TRBD1; length: 14; DNA: TGCGCCAGCAGCCAAGGACAGGGGGGCCAGCCCCAGCATTTT; CDR3: CASSQGQGGQPQHF
V: TRBV7-2; J: TRBJ1-4; size: -; D: -; length: 15; DNA: TGTGCCAGCAGCTTAGGAATCGGCGGATCTGAAAAACTGTTTTTT; CDR3: CASSLGIGGSEKLFF
V: TRBV6-5; J: TRBJ1-4; size: -; D: TRBD1; length: 15; DNA: TGTGCCAGCACCCAAGGGACAGCAAACAATGAAAAACTGTTTTTT; CDR3: CASTQGTANNEKLFF
V: TRBV30; J: TRBJ2-7; size: -; D: TRBD1; length: 14; DNA: TGTGCCTGGAGCGATACAGGGGCCTCCTACGAGCAGTACTTC; CDR3: CAWSDTGASYEQYF
V: TRBV7-9; J: TRBJ2-7; size: few; D: -; length: 13; DNA: TGTGCCAGCAGCTTAGATCAGGGTCGCGAGCAGTACTTC; CDR3: CASSLDQGREQYF
V: TRBV5-6; J: TRBJ2-7; size: few; D: -; length: 12; DNA: TGTGCCAGCAGCTCACAGGGTTACGAGCAGTACTTC; CDR3: CASSSQGYEQYF
V: TRBV27; J: TRBJ2-3; size: -; D: TRBD1; length: 15; DNA: TGTGCCAGCAGTCTACGGACAGGCCGCACAGATACGCAGTATTTT; CDR3: CASSLRTGRTDTQYF
V: TRBV28; J: TRBJ1-1; size: once; D: -; length: 12; DNA: TGTGCCAGTTATACCCCCGCAGGGAAAGCTTTCTTT; CDR3: CASYTPAGKAFF
V: TRBV7-3; J: TRBJ2-1; size: -; D: -; length: 14; DNA: TGTGCCAGCAGCGCCGTTTCCGCGCGGAATGAGCAGTTCTTC; CDR3: CASSAVSARNEQFF
V: TRBV11-3; J: TRBJ2-7; size: -; D: TRBD1; length: 15; DNA: TGTGCCAGCAGCTTAGTTGGGACAGCTTCCTACGAGCAGTACTTC; CDR3: CASSLVGTASYEQYF
V: TRBV7-2; J: TRBJ2-7; size: -; D: -; length: 13; DNA: TGTGCCAGCAGCTTAGACGGGGTCCGCGAGCAGTACTTC; CDR3: CASSLDGVREQYF
V: TRBV6-5; J: TRBJ2-7; size: -; D: TRBD1; length: 15; DNA: TGTGCCAGCAGTCAAGAGACAGGGGGCCTCGGCGAGCAGTACTTC; CDR3: CASSQETGGLGEQYF
V: TRBV19; J: TRBJ1-1; size: few; D: TRBD1; length: 16; DNA: TGTGCCAGTAGGAAGCCCTTGGGACAGGGGGATGGTGAAGCTTTCTTT; CDR3: CASRKPLGQGDGEAFF
V: TRBV12-5; J: TRBJ1-5; size: few; D: -; length: 13; DNA: TGTGCTAGTGCCCCTACGAGTCCGGAGCCAGCGTACTTT; CDR3: CASAPTSPEPAYF
V: TRBV30; J: TRBJ1-2; size: few; D: -; length: 12; DNA: TGTGCCTGGAGTCTCTTGGAGTCGGGCTACACCTTC; CDR3: CAWSLLESGYTF
V: TRBV19; J: TRBJ2-7; size: -; D: -; length: 14; DNA: TGTGCCAGTAGTTTACGGCAGAGATCCTACGAGCAGTACTTC; CDR3: CASSLRQRSYEQYF
V: TRBV30; J: TRBJ2-3; size: -; D: TRBD2; length: 17; DNA: TGTGCCTGGAGTGTAACCCGGACTAGCGGGGTCCCAGATACGCAGTATTTT; CDR3: CAWSVTRTSGVPDTQYF
V: TRBV28; J: TRBJ1-1; size: few; D: -; length: 14; DNA: TGTGCCAGCACCCTTGGTGGGGGCGCAACTGAAGCTTTCTTT; CDR3: CASTLGGGATEAFF
V: TRBV6-1; J: TRBJ2-5; size: -; D: TRBD2; length: 15; DNA: TGTGCCAGCAGTGAAGCCGAACTAGCGGGGCAGACCCAGTACTTC; CDR3: CASSEAELAGQTQYF
V: TRBV6-5; J: TRBJ1-1; size: -; D: -; length: 14; DNA: TGTGCCAGCACCCCCGGGGAGGCGAACACTGAAGCTTTCTTT; CDR3: CASTPGEANTEAFF
V: TRBV14; J: TRBJ2-3; size: -; D: TRBD1; length: 15; DNA: TGTGCCAGCAGCCACCGGGACAGGGGGCTGGATACGCAGTATTTT; CDR3: CASSHRDRGLDTQYF
V: TRBV27; J: TRBJ2-7; size: -; D: TRBD2; length: 18; DNA: TGTGCCAGCAGTTTCACTCCCTTGTGGGTAGCGGGGAGCCACGAGCAGTACTTC; CDR3: CASSFTPLWVAGSHEQYF
V: TRBV28; J: TRBJ1-1; size: -; D: -; length: 14; DNA: TGTGCCAGCAGTCGATGGGACCCGGGGACTGAAGCTTTCTTT; CDR3: CASSRWDPGTEAFF
V: TRBV28; J: TRBJ2-3; size: few; D: -; length: 13; DNA: TGTGCCAGCAGTCCCAGGGTAACAGATACGCAGTATTTT; CDR3: CASSPRVTDTQYF
V: TRBV7-9; J: TRBJ1-5; size: few; D: TRBD1; length: 15; DNA: TGTGCCAGCAGCTTAGACGGGACAGCGCATCAGCCCCAGCATTTT; CDR3: CASSLDGTAHQPQHF
V: TRBV29-1; J: TRBJ2-3; size: few; D: -; length: 12; DNA: TGCAGCGTTGCTCTCCCGCCGGATACGCAGTATTTT; CDR3: CSVALPPDTQYF
V: TRBV5-1; J: TRBJ2-4; size: -; D: TRBD1; length: 14; DNA: TGCGCCAGCAGCTCTGCGGGACAGGGAAACATTCAGTACTTC; CDR3: CASSSAGQGNIQYF
V: TRBV29-1; J: TRBJ2-3; size: -; D: TRBD2; length: 13; DNA: TGCAGCGTTCAGTGGGGGGGAACAGATACGCAGTATTTT; CDR3: CSVQWGGTDTQYF